This TCR beta chain was sequenced for a study of patients and donors after allogeneic stem cell transplantation. The germline V gene encodes CDR1 SGHNT and CDR2 YYREEE (reference sequence). The CDR3 covers 15 residues. V was trimmed by 4 bases and J by 7 bases, leaving 15 bases between them. TCRdb reprocessed the RT-PCR reads with MiXCR, giving one entry per CDR3 protein. The sample lists approximately 99,000 distinct CDR3 sequences, about a third occurring once. The clonotype comes from a human donor who was either an allogeneic HSCT recipient or a stem cell or donor lymphocyte infusion donor (not recorded which). It is not recorded whose cells these are; they may come from a transplant donor. Sequencing input: blood, either unsorted or a sorted T cell fraction (not recorded which). The rearrangement links TRBV5-4 to TRBJ1-6, with D perhaps TRBD1 (5 bases). The CDR3 protein is CASSHRDGPNSPLHF. The CDR3, as DNA: TGTGCCAGCAGCCACCGGGACGGCCCAAATTCACCCCTCCACTTT.